This passage covers 30 T cell receptor beta chains from one sample sequenced in a study of shared clonotypes between healthy human individuals. Some clones are missing from TCRdb's copy, which holds only in-frame ones; the method was immunoSEQ multiplex PCR. The sample has under 2.5 million clones, less than 95% seen once. Source material: naive CD4+ T cells from PBMCs. As for subset: CD45RA+ positively selected. The receptors come from a man in his late teens or twenties in good health. Some clones in this sample may be carry-over from other donors' samples.

The J gene is TRBJ2-7, the V gene TRBV29-1; a weak D match, TRBD2 (6 bases). Trimming took 7 bases from V and 0 from J, leaving 13 bases between them. The CDR3 runs to 13 residues. Germline CDR1 and CDR2: SQVTM and ANQGSEA. CDR3 in amino acids: CSARDGGSYEQYF. The DNA for the CDR3 is TGCAGCGCCCGGGACGGGGGCTCCTACGAGCAGTACTTC.

The chain couples TRBV10-1 to TRBJ2-2; D remains unclear. V shed 6 bases and J shed 0 bases, with 8 bases lying between them. The CDR3 length is 14 residues. The germline V gene has CDR1 WNHNN and CDR2 SYGVQD (reference sequence). CDR3 residues: CASSVFANTGELFF. The CDR3 coding sequence is TGCGCCAGCAGCGTATTCGCGAACACCGGGGAGCTGTTTTTT.

The chain couples TRBV4-1 to TRBJ2-5, with TRBD1 matching 8 bases. This CDR3 region has 18 residues. J lost 5 bases, V lost 1 base, and 15 bases had no gene match. Looked up from germline, CDR1 is MGHRA and CDR2 is YSYEKL. The DNA of the CDR3 is TGCGCCAGCAGCCAAGCGGCGGGGTCTCAGGGGGCCCGGGAGACCCAGTACTTC. This codes for CASSQAAGSQGARETQYF.

This CDR3 reads CASSLQGADTEAFF. CDR3 in DNA: TGTGCCAGCTCACTACAGGGGGCGGACACTGAAGCTTTCTTT. This chain links TRBV18 with TRBJ1-1, with 9 nucleotides matching TRBD1. Trimming at V came to 4 bases and at J to 3 bases, leaving 3 bases not matched to a gene. The CDR3 covers 14 residues. The germline V gene encodes CDR1 KGHSH and CDR2 LQKENI. Supplemented by reference TRBV18 and TRBJ1-1, the full variable domain reads NAGVMQNPRHLVRRRGQEARLRCSPMKGHSHVYWYRQLPEEGLKFMVYLQKENIIDESGMPKERFSAEFPKEGPSILRIQQVVRGDSAAYFCASSLQGADTEAFFGQGTRLTVV.

The chain combines TRBV10-3 with TRBJ2-7; D may be TRBD1 or TRBD2 (5 bases each). Germline lookup yields CDR1 ENHRY and CDR2 SYGVKD. V lost 4 bases and J lost 1, with 8 bases in between. CDR3 length equals 13 residues. The CDR3 sequence: CAISGGESYEQYF. The CDR3 DNA reads as TGTGCCATCAGTGGAGGGGAATCCTACGAGCAGTACTTC.

V is TRBV6-5 and J is TRBJ2-6; D call uncertain. Germline assignment: CDR1 MNHEY and CDR2 SVGAGI. Trimming shortened V by 7 bases and J by 2 bases, and 12 bases separated the two germline ends. The CDR3 runs 15 residues. The CDR3 protein is CASTIKRPGANVLTF. CDR3 DNA: TGTGCCAGCACCATAAAGAGACCTGGGGCCAACGTCCTGACTTTC.

This chain connects TRBV27 to TRBJ1-4, with a possible D match to TRBD1 (6 bases). The germline V and J ends were trimmed by 6 bases and 8 bases, with 16 bases remaining between them. From germline, CDR1 is MNHEY and CDR2 SMNVEV (reference sequence). The CDR3 spans 14 residues. CDR3 protein: CASSTSWGGEKLFF. The CDR3 bases are TGTGCCAGCAGCACCTCATGGGGGGGCGAAAAACTGTTTTTT.

The chain employs TRBV30 and TRBJ2-3; the D is unclear. Germline V CDR1 and CDR2: GTSNPN, SVGIG (reference sequence). V dropped 3 bases and J dropped 7 bases, with 17 bases sitting between them. CDR3 size: 14 residues. The CDR3 loop reads CAWSLTGWVNTQYF. For the CDR3, the DNA is TGTGCCTGGAGCCTGACCGGGTGGGTTAATACGCAGTATTTT.

Concerning this clone: This CDR3 is also generated by other DNA sequences in the sample. The J gene is TRBJ2-5, the V gene TRBV5-1; the D is unclear. CDR1 is SGHRS and CDR2 is YFSETQ in the germline V gene. CDR3 length equals 14 residues. V was shortened by 0 bases and J by 0 bases, with 6 bases between the two germline ends. The chain's CDR3 is CASSLDTNQETQYF. The CDR3, as DNA: TGCGCCAGCAGCTTGGACACGAACCAAGAGACCCAGTACTTC.

The J gene is TRBJ2-2, the V gene TRBV10-3, with TRBD2 matching 9 bases. V was clipped by 0 bases and J by 6 bases; unmatched bases: 8. The CDR3 has 17 residues. From germline, CDR1 is ENHRY and CDR2 SYGVKD. The chain's CDR3 is CAISESNGLARPGELFF. The CDR3 coding sequence is TGTGCCATCAGTGAGTCAAACGGACTAGCGCGACCCGGGGAGCTGTTTTTT.

The genes are TRBV19 and TRBJ1-5; D perhaps matches TRBD1 (5 bases). Per the germline V gene, CDR1 is LNHDA and CDR2 is SQIVND (reference sequence). The V and J ends lost 9 bases and 9 bases respectively, with 21 bases between them. The CDR3 runs 14 residues. CDR3 protein: CASNPGGAIGPQHF. The DNA for the CDR3 is TGTGCCAGCAATCCCGGCGGGGCCATTGGGCCCCAGCATTTT.

The rearrangement joins TRBV21-1 to TRBJ1-1; the D call TRBD1 from the table was never checked on the DNA. TRBV21-1 is a pseudogene locus. This CDR3 has 16 amino acids. The CDR3 protein is CASTQDRETPNTEAFF. The CDR3 DNA reads TGTGCCAGCACCCAGGACAGGGAGACGCCGAACACTGAAGCTTTCTTT.

The chain employs TRBV10-3 and TRBJ2-3, with 8 bases matching TRBD2. J lost 2 bases, V lost 7 bases, and 5 bases had no gene match. Germline V gives CDR1 ENHRY, CDR2 SYGVKD. The CDR3 contains 14 residues. This CDR3 is CAIKLAAHTDTQYF. DNA of the CDR3: TGTGCCATCAAACTAGCGGCCCACACAGATACGCAGTATTTT.

The chain joins TRBV7-3 to TRBJ2-1; D ambiguous. V was cut by 1 base and J by 1 base, with 14 bases left in between. This CDR3 is built from 17 residues. In germline, CDR1 is SGHTA, CDR2 FQGTGA. This CDR3 is CASSLSTRADSYNEQFF. CDR3 bases: TGTGCCAGCAGCTTAAGCACCCGGGCGGATTCCTACAATGAGCAGTTCTTC. Based on the CDR3 plus reference TRBV7-3 and TRBJ2-1, the full variable domain is GAGVSQTPSNKVTEKGKYVELRCDPISGHTALYWYRQSLGQGPEFLIYFQGTGAADDSGLPNDRFFAVRPEGSVSTLKIQRTERGDSAVYLCASSLSTRADSYNEQFFGPGTRLTVL.

This chain connects TRBV6-1 to TRBJ2-1; tentative D call: TRBD2 (6 bases). V lost 3 bases and J 3 bases, leaving 9 bases between the germline ends. The CDR3 runs to 14 residues. The germline V gene has CDR1 MNHNS and CDR2 SASEGT. The CDR3 loop is CASSDRGNYNEQFF. The CDR3 bases are TGTGCCAGCAGTGATCGCGGGAACTACAATGAGCAGTTCTTC.

The chain employs TRBV4-1 and TRBJ2-5; possibly TRBD2 for D (5 bases). Per the germline V gene, CDR1 is MGHRA and CDR2 is YSYEKL. Trimming cost V 3 bases and J 1 base, with 12 bases left between them. The length of the CDR3 is 15 residues. CDR3 sequence (DNA): TGCGCCAGCAGCCATCTTGTGGGAGCCCAAGAGACCCAGTACTTC. Protein: CASSHLVGAQETQYF.

The chain uses TRBV19 and TRBJ1-3; no reliable D call. The CDR3 is 14 amino acids. Trimming took off 7 bases at V and 7 bases at J, with 17 bases between the two ends. Germline V gene data show CDR1 as LNHDA and CDR2 as SQIVND (reference sequence). The CDR3 DNA reads TGTGCCAGTACCAACCCCGGTAAATGGAACACCATATATTTT. Its translation is CASTNPGKWNTIYF.

CDR3 DNA: TGTGCCAGCAGCTTCGTACAGCATGAGCAAGGCACCGGGGAGCTGTTTTTT. Translated, it gives CASSFVQHEQGTGELFF. The gene calls are TRBV5-6 and TRBJ2-2, with D uncertain. Trimming cost V 2 bases and J 4 bases, with 18 bases left between them. The germline V gene has CDR1 SGHDT and CDR2 YYEEEE. The CDR3 spans 17 residues.

This sequence joins TRBV6-5 and TRBJ2-7; no firm D call. CDR1 is MNHEY, CDR2 SVGAGI, per germline. Trimming pared 6 bases from V and 4 bases from J, leaving 7 bases between. CDR3 length: 11 residues. The CDR3 region has the DNA TGTGCCAGCAGAGTGGGGTACGAGCAGTACTTC. Its protein product is CASRVGYEQYF.

The sample holds a few counts of this clone. The V and J genes are TRBV2 and TRBJ1-5; possibly TRBD1 for D (5 bases). Trimming took 4 bases from V and 10 from J, leaving 17 bases between them. This CDR3 contains 14 residues. Germline-derived CDR1 and CDR2 are SNHLY and FYNNEI. The chain's CDR3 is CASSVTAGQGPQHF. The CDR3 bases are TGTGCCAGCAGTGTGACGGCAGGGCAGGGACCCCAGCATTTT. The full variable domain, completed using reference TRBV2 and TRBJ1-5, is EPEVTQTPSHQVTQMGQEVILRCVPISNHLYFYWYRQILGQKVEFLVSFYNNEISEKSEIFDDQFSVERPDGSNFTLKIRSTKLEDSAMYFCASSVTAGQGPQHFGDGTRLSIL.

This chain links TRBV5-6 with TRBJ1-3; D is undetermined. V was shortened by 1 base and J by 8 bases, with 10 bases between the two germline ends. Germline V CDR1 and CDR2: SGHDT, YYEEEE. The CDR3 is made up of 13 amino acids. The CDR3 loop reads CASSLRSSDTIYF. The CDR3 region has the DNA TGTGCCAGCAGCTTGAGGAGCAGTGACACCATATATTTT. Full variable domain (remainder filled in from reference TRBV5-6 and TRBJ1-3): DAGVTQSPTHLIKTRGQQVTLRCSPKSGHDTVSWYQQALGQGPQFIFQYYEEEERQRGNFPDRFSGHQFPNYSSELNVNALLLGDSALYLCASSLRSSDTIYFGEGSWLTVV.

The chain has TRBV5-1 and TRBJ1-5; D uncertain. Germline V gene data show CDR1 as SGHRS and CDR2 as YFSETQ. V was trimmed by 5 bases and J by 5 bases, leaving 8 bases between them. CDR3 length: 12 residues. DNA of the CDR3: TGCGCCAGCAGAGAGCGAGATCAGCCCCAGCATTTT. Its protein product is CASRERDQPQHF.

The gene calls are TRBV10-3 and TRBJ2-3, with TRBD2 matching 7 bases. Germline V gives CDR1 ENHRY, CDR2 SYGVKD. The CDR3 covers 12 residues. The V gene end was trimmed by 8 bases and the J gene end by 5 bases; junction bases not matched to a gene: 4. The CDR3 here is CAIGTGGDTQYF. CDR3 nucleotide sequence: TGTGCCATCGGTACGGGGGGAGATACGCAGTATTTT.

The rearrangement uses TRBV30 and TRBJ1-1, with TRBD1 identical over 7 bases. From germline, CDR1 is GTSNPN and CDR2 SVGIG (reference sequence). J lost 4 bases, V lost 1 base, and 12 bases had no gene match. The CDR3 length is 16 residues. This CDR3 reads CAWSGYQNRGFTEAFF. In DNA form, the CDR3 reads TGTGCCTGGAGTGGATATCAGAACAGGGGCTTCACTGAAGCTTTCTTT. The entire variable domain, with the rest obtained from reference TRBV30 and TRBJ1-1, is as follows: SQTIHQWPATLVQPVGSPLSLECTVEGTSNPNLYWYRQAAGRGLQLLFYSVGIGQISSEVPQNLSASRPQDRQFILSSKKLLLSDSGFYLCAWSGYQNRGFTEAFFGQGTRLTVV.

The chain recombines TRBV6-5 with TRBJ2-5; D unclear. The CDR3 contains 14 residues. Per the germline V gene, CDR1 is MNHEY and CDR2 is SVGAGI. Trimming shortened V by 2 bases and J by 5 bases, and 12 bases separated the two germline ends. For the CDR3, the DNA is TGTGCCAGCAGTTACCTGGGTCCCCCGGAGACCCAGTACTTC. This gives the protein CASSYLGPPETQYF.

The V and J genes are TRBV18 and TRBJ1-3; maybe TRBD1 (5 bases). This CDR3 is 16 amino acids long. V lost 6 bases, J lost 0 bases, and 15 bases lay in between. Per germline, CDR1 KGHSH and CDR2 LQKENI. CDR3 protein: CASSPRGARSGNTIYF. The DNA for the CDR3 is TGTGCCAGCTCCCCCCGCGGGGCCCGCTCTGGAAACACCATATATTTT.

This clone came up once. The chain uses TRBV28 and TRBJ2-7; D not certain. V lost 0 bases and J 2 bases, leaving 11 bases between the germline ends. Germline V lookup: CDR1 MDHEN, CDR2 SYDVKM. CDR3 length: 15 residues. As DNA, the CDR3 is TGTGCCAGCAGTTTATGGGCAGGTACTACCTACGAGCAGTACTTC. This translates into CASSLWAGTTYEQYF.

The CDR3 here is CASSTSGRTYNEQFF. The CDR3 DNA reads TGTGCCAGCAGTACTAGCGGCCGAACCTACAATGAGCAGTTCTTC. This sequence joins TRBV28 and TRBJ2-1, with 8 bases identical to TRBD2. The CDR3 is 15 residues long. V shed 5 bases, J shed 2 bases, and the junction held 5 bases outside the gene matches. Germline assignment: CDR1 MDHEN and CDR2 SYDVKM.

V usage is TRBV5-8 and J usage is TRBJ1-3, with D tentatively TRBD1 (5 bases). The V end lost 3 bases, the J end lost 0 bases, and 7 bases lay between the germline ends. The germline V gene has CDR1 SGHTS and CDR2 YDEGEE. The length of the CDR3 is 14 residues. CDR3 in amino acids: CASSYDSSGNTIYF. The DNA of the CDR3 is TGTGCCAGCAGCTATGACAGCTCTGGAAACACCATATATTTT.

The rearrangement uses TRBV6-5 and TRBJ1-2; D remains unclear. CDR3 length: 13 amino acids. V was clipped by 4 bases and J by 4 bases, with 10 bases between them. Looked up from germline, CDR1 is MNHEY and CDR2 is SVGAGI. The DNA of the CDR3 is TGTGCCAGCAGTTTTCCCAGCTTCTATGGCTACACCTTC. Protein product: CASSFPSFYGYTF.